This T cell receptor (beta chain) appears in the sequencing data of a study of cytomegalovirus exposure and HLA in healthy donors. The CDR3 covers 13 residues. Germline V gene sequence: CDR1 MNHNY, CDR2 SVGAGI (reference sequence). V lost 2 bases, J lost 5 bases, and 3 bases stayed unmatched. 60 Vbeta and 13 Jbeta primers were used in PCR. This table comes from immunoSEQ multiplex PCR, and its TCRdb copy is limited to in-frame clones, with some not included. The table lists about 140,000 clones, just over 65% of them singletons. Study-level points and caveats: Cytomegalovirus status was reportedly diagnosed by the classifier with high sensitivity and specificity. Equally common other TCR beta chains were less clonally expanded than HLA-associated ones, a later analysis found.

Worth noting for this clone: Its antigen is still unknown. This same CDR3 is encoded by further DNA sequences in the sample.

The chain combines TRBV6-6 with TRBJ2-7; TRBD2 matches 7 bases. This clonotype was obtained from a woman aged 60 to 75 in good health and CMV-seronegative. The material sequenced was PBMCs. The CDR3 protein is CASSYPGRDEQYF. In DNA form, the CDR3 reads TGTGCCAGCAGTTACCCAGGGAGGGACGAGCAGTACTTC.